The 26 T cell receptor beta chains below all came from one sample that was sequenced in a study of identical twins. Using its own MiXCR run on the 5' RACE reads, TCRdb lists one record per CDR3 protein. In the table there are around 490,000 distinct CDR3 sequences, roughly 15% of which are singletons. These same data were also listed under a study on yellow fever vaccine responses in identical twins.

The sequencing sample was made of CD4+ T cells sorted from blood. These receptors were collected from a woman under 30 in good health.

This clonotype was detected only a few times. The CDR3 DNA follows: TGTGCCACCAGTCCGGGACTAGCGAGAAAAAGTGATGAGCAGTTCTTC. Translating gives CATSPGLARKSDEQFF. This sequence joins TRBV24-1 and TRBJ2-1, with TRBD2 matching over 10 bases. This CDR3 has 16 amino acids. The V gene end was trimmed by 6 bases and the J gene end by 8 bases; junction bases not matched to a gene: 12. Per the germline V gene, CDR1 is KGHDR and CDR2 is SFDVKD.

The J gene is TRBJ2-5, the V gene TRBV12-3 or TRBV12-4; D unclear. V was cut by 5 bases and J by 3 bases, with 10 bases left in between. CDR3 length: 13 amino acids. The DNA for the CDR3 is TGTGCCAGCAGTCCGGATGTCGAAGAGACCCAGTACTTC. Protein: CASSPDVEETQYF.

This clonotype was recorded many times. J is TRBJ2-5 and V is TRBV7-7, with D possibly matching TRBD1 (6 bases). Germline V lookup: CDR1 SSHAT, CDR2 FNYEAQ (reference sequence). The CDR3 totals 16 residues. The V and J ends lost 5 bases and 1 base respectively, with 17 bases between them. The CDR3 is CASSLTGTSLQETQYF. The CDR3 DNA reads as TGTGCCAGCAGCCTAACAGGGACGAGTCTCCAAGAGACCCAGTACTTC.

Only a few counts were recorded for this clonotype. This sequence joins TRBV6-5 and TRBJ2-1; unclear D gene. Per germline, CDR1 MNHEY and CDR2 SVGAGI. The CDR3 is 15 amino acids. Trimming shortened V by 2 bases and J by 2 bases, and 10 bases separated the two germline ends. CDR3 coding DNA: TGTGCCAGCAGTTACCTTAGGGTACCCTACAATGAGCAGTTCTTC. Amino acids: CASSYLRVPYNEQFF.

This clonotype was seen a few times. The CDR3 nucleotides read TGCGCCAGCAGGGGGGGGGCCCGGGGCACAGATACGCAGTATTTT. The encoded protein is CASRGGARGTDTQYF. V gene TRBV10-2 combines with J gene TRBJ2-3, with D perhaps TRBD2 (7 bases). Germline V lookup: CDR1 WSHSY, CDR2 SAAADI. The CDR3 runs 15 residues. The V end was cut by 6 bases, the J end by 1 base, with 14 bases between.

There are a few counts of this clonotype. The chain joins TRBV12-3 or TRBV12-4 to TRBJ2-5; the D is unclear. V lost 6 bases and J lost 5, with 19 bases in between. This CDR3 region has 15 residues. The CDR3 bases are TGTGCCAGCAGCCCCCCATATTATACCTCGGAGACCCAGTACTTC. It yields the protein CASSPPYYTSETQYF.

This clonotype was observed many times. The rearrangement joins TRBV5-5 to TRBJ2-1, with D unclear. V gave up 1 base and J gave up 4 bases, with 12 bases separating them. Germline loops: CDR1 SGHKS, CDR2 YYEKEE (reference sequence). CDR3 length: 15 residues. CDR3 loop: CASSLLPLPYNEQFF. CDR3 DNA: TGTGCCAGCAGCTTGCTACCTCTTCCGTACAATGAGCAGTTCTTC.

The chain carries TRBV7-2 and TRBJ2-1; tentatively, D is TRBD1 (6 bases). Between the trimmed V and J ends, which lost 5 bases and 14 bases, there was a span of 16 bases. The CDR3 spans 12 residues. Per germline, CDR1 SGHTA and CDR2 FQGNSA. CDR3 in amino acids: CASSVPTGMEFF. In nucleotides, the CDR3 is TGTGCCAGCAGCGTACCAACAGGGATGGAGTTCTTC.

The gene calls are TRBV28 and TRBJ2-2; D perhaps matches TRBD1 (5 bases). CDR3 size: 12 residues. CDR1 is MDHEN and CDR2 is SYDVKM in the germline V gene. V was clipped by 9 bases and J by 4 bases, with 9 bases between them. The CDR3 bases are TGTGCCAGTTGGACAAGCACCGGGGAGCTGTTTTTT. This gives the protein CASWTSTGELFF.

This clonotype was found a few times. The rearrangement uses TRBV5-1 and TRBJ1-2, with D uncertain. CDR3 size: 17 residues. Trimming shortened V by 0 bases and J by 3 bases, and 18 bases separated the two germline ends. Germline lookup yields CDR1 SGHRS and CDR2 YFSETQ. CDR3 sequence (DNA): TGCGCCAGCAGCTTGGGACAACCGATCGGATTATACTATGGCTACACCTTC. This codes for CASSLGQPIGLYYGYTF. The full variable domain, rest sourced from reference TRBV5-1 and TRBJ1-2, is KAGVTQTPRYLIKTRGQQVTLSCSPISGHRSVSWYQQTPGQGLQFLFEYFSETQRNKGNFPGRFSGRQFSNSRSEMNVSTLELGDSALYLCASSLGQPIGLYYGYTFGSGTRLTVV.

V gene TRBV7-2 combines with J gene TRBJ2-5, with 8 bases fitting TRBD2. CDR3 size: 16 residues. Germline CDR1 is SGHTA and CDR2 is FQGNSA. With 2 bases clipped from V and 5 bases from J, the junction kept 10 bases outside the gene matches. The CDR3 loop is CASSLFSGIGVETQYF. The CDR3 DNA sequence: TGTGCCAGCAGCTTATTTAGCGGGATAGGAGTCGAGACCCAGTACTTC.

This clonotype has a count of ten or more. The CDR3 DNA sequence: TGTGCCAGCAGCCCGGCGGGCCGAAGCATGAACACTGAAGCTTTCTTT. Residues: CASSPAGRSMNTEAFF. The chain recombines TRBV28 with TRBJ1-1, with D hard to call. The CDR3 is 16 residues long. The germline V and J ends were trimmed by 6 bases and 0 bases, with 17 bases remaining between them. Germline V gene sequence: CDR1 MDHEN, CDR2 SYDVKM.

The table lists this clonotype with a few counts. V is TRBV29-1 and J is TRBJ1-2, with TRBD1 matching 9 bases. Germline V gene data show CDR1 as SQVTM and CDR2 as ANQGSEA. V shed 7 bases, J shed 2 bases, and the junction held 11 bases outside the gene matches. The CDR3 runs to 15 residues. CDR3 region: CSAPWTGVGNYGYTF. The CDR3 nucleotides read TGCAGCGCCCCGTGGACAGGGGTAGGCAACTATGGCTACACCTTC.

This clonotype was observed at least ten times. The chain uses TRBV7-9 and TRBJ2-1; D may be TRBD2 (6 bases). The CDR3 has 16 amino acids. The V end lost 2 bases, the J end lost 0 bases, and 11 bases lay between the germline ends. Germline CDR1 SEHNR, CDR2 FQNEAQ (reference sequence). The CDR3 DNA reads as TGTGCCAGCAGCTTAATCGGGGGAAGCTCCTACAATGAGCAGTTCTTC. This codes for CASSLIGGSSYNEQFF. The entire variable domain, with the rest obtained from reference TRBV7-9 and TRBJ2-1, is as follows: DTGVSQNPRHKITKRGQNVTFRCDPISEHNRLYWYRQTLGQGPEFLTYFQNEAQLEKSRLLSDRFSAERPKGSFSTLEIQRTEQGDSAMYLCASSLIGGSSYNEQFFGPGTRLTVL.

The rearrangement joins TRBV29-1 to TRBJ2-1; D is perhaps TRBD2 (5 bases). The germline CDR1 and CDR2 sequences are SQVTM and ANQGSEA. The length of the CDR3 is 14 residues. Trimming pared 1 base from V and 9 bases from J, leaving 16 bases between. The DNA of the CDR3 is TGCAGCGTTGAAGGCCGGAGGCGCGCCGGTGAGCAGTTCTTC. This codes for CSVEGRRRAGEQFF.

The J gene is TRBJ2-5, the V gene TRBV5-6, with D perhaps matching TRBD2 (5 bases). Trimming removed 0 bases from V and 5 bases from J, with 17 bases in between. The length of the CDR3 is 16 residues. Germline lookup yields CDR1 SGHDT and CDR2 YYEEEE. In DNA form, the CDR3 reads TGTGCCAGCAGCTTGGTTGGCCAGACCACGGGGGAGACCCAGTACTTC. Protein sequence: CASSLVGQTTGETQYF.

The CDR3 DNA reads as TGTGCCATCAGTGACAGCGGGGGGTCTAATGAGCAGTTCTTC. This translates into CAISDSGGSNEQFF. The J gene is TRBJ2-1, the V gene TRBV10-3; 9 positions agree with TRBD2. Germline CDR1 is ENHRY and CDR2 is SYGVKD. The V and J ends lost 3 bases and 7 bases, in that order; junction bases with no gene match: 4. This CDR3 comprises 14 residues.

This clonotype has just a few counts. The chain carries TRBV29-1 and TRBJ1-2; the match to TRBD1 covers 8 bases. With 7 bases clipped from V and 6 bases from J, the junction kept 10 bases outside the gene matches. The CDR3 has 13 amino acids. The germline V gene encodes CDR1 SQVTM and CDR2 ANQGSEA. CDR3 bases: TGCAGCGCGTCGACAGGGGCGGGGGATGGCTACACCTTC. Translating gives CSASTGAGDGYTF.

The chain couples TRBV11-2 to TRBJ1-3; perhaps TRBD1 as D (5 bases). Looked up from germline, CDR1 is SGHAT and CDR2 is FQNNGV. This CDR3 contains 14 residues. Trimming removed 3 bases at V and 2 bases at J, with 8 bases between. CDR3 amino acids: CASSFMGAGNTIYF. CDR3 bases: TGTGCCAGCAGCTTCATGGGGGCTGGAAACACCATATATTTT.

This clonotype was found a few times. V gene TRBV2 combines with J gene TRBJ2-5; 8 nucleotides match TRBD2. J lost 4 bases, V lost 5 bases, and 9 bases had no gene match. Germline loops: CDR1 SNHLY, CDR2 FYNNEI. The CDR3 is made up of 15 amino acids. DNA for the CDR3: TGTGCCAGCAGTAAACCGGGAGGGCCCAGAGAGACCCAGTACTTC. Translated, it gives CASSKPGGPRETQYF.

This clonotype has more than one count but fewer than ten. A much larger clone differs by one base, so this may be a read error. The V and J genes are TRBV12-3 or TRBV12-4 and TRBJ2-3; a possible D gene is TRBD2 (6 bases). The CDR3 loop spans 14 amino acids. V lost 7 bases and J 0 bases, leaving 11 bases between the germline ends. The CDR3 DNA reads TGTGCCAGCACTTTCGGGACTAGCACAGATACGCAGTATTTT. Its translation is CASTFGTSTDTQYF.

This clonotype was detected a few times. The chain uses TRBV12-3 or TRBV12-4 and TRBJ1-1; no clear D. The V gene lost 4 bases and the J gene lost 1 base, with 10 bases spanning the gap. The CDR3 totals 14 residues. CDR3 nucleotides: TGTGCCAGCAGTTCCGGGCCGCGGAACACTGAAGCTTTCTTT. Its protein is CASSSGPRNTEAFF.

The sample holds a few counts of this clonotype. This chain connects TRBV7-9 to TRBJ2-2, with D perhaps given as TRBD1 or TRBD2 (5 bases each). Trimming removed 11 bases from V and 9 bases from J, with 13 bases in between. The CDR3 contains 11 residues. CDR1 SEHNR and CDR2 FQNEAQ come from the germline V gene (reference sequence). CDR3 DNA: TGTGCCGGGGGTCTGAGCAGGGAGCTGTTTTTT. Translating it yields CAGGLSRELFF.

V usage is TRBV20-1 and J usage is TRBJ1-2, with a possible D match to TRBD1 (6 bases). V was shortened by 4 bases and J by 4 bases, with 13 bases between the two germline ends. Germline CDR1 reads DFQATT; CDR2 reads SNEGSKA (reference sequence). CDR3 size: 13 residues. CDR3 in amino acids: CSATEQGTYGYTF. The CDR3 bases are TGCAGTGCTACGGAACAGGGAACCTATGGCTACACCTTC.

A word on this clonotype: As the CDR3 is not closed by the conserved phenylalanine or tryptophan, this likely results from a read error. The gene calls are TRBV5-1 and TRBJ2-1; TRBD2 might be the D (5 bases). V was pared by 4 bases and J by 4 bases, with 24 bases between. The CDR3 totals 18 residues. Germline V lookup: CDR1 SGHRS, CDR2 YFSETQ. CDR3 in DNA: TGCGCCAGCAGCCAAGGCGGGTCCGGATCTACAGCATACAATGAGCAGTTCTCC. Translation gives CASSQGGSGSTAYNEQFS.

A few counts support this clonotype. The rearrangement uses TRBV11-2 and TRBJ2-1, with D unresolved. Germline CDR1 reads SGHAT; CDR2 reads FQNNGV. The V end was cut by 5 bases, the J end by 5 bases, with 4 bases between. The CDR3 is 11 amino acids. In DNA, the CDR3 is TGTGCCAGCAGCAAACACAATGAGCAGTTCTTC. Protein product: CASSKHNEQFF.